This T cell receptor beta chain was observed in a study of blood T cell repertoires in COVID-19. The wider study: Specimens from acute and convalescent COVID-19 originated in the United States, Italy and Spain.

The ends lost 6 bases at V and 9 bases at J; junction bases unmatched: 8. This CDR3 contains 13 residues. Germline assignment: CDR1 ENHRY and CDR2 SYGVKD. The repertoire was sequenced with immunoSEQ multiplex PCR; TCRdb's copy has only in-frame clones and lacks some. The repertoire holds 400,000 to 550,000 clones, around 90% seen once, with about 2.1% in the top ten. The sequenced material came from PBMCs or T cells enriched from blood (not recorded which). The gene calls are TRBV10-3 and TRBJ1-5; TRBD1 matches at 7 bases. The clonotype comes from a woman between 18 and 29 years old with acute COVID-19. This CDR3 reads CAIRGTEKSPQHF. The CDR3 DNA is TGTGCCATCAGGGGGACAGAGAAATCGCCCCAGCATTTT.